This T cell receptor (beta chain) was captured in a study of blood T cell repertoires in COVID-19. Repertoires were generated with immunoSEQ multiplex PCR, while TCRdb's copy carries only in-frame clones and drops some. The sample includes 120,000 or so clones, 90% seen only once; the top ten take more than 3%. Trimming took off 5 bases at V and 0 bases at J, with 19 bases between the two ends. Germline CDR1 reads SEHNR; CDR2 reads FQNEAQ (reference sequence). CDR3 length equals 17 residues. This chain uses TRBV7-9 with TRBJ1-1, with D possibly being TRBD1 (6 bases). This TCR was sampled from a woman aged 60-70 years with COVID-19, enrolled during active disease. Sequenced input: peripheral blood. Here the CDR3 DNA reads TGTGCCAGCAGCCCTTATAGGGACACCAGACTGAACACTGAAGCTTTCTTT. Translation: CASSPYRDTRLNTEAFF.